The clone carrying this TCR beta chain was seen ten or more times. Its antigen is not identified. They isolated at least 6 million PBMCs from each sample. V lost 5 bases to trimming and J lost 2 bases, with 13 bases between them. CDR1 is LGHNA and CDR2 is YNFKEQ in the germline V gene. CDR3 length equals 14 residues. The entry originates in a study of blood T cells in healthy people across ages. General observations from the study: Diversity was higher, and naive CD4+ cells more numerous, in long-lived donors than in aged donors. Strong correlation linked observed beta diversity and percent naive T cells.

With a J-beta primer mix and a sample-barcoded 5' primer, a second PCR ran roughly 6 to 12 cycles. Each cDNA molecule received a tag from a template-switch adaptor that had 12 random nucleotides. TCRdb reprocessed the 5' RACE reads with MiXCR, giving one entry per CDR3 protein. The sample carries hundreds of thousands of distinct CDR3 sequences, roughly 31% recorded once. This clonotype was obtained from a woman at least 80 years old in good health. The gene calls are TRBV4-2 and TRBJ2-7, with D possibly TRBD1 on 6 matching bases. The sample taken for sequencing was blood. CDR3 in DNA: TGTGCCAGCAGCGAAGCAGGGGTTACCTACGAGCAGTACTTC. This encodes CASSEAGVTYEQYF.